The sequence of this TCR beta chain was determined in a study of T cell repertoires in cytomegalovirus infection. Study-wide background: CMV epitopes used comprised recently identified HLA-C-restricted ones and well-studied HLA-B-restricted ones.

The ends lost 6 bases at V and 3 bases at J; junction bases unmatched: 2. CDR1 is MRHNA and CDR2 is SNTAGT in the germline V gene. The CDR3 spans 15 residues. Points on this clonotype: Its specificity is unknown.

The study, taken as a whole, reports: CMV-specific HLA-C-restricted TCR beta clonotypes dominated the ex vivo response.

TCRdb re-called the reads through MiXCR, storing one row per CDR3 protein. This sample has about 480,000 distinct CDR3 sequences, with 30% to 40% found just once. V gene TRBV6-4 combines with J gene TRBJ2-2; TRBD2 matches 12 bases. The sequencing here drew on cultured PBMCs, taken from culture after CMV antigen stimulation. The clonotype originates from a human donor in good health (CMV status not recorded). Some clones in this sample may be carry-over from other donors' samples. The DNA of the CDR3 is TGTGCCAGCAGAGGGACTAGCGGGCACACCGGGGAGCTGTTTTTT. Amino acids: CASRGTSGHTGELFF.